This T cell receptor beta chain came from a study of CD8 T cells in ankylosing spondylitis. Study-level points and caveats: Those disease-linked clones were CD8+; they were also relatively rare in peripheral blood. Earlier work had already found some motif variants in reactive arthritis synovial fluid and blood. Enrichment of disease-linked clones was reportedly significant in matched ankylosing spondylitis synovial fluid. It appeared that ankylosing spondylitis blood was characterized by a TCR beta motif of roughly 8 highly homologous variants.

The CDR3 runs to 14 residues. V was pared by 1 base and J by 0 bases, with 1 base between. Germline V lookup: CDR1 MNHNS, CDR2 SASEGT. TCR beta libraries were made by quantitative 5'-RACE with molecular barcodes. TCRdb used MiXCR to reprocess the 5' RACE reads, holding one entry per CDR3 protein. The data contain under 850,000 distinct CDR3 sequences, under 20% of them seen just once; the ten biggest clones take up around 19%. This clonotype came up many times. What it binds is unknown. A much larger clone lies a single base off, so this may be a read error. This receptor was obtained from a male donor with ankylosing spondylitis. The rearrangement links TRBV6-1 to TRBJ2-6; D is ambiguous. The sequencing sample was made of blood, either unsorted or a sorted T cell fraction (not recorded which). The chain's CDR3 is CASSEVSGANVLTF. The CDR3, as DNA: TGTGCCAGCAGTGAAGTCTCTGGGGCCAACGTCCTGACTTTC.